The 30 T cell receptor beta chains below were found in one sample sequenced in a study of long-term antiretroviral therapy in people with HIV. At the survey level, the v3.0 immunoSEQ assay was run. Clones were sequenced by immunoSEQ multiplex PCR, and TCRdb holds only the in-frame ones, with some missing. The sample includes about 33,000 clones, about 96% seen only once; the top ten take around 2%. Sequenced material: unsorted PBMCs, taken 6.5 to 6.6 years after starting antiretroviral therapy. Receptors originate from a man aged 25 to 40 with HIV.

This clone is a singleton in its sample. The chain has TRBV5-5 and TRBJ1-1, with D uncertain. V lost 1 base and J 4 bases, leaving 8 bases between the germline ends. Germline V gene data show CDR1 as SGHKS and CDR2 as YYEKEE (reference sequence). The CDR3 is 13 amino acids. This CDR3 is CASSLRSVTEAFF. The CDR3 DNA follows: TGTGCCAGCAGCTTGCGTTCCGTCACTGAAGCTTTCTTT.

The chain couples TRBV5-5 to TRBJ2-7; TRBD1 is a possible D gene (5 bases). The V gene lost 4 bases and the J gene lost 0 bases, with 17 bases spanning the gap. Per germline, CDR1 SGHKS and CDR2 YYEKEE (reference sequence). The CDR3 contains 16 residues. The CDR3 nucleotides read TGTGCCAGCAGCCAGATTCGAGACAGCACCTCCTACGAGCAGTACTTC. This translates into CASSQIRDSTSYEQYF.

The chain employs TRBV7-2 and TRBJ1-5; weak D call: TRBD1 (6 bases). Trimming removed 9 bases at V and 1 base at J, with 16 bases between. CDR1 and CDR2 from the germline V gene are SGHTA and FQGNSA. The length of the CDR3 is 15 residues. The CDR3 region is CASNQVGTSNQPQHF. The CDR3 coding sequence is TGTGCCAGTAACCAGGTGGGGACAAGCAATCAGCCCCAGCATTTT. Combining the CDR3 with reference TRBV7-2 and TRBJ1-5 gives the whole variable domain GAGVSQSPSNKVTEKGKDVELRCDPISGHTALYWYRQSLGQGLEFLIYFQGNSAPDKSGLPSDRFSAERTGGSVSTLTIQRTQQEDSAVYLCASNQVGTSNQPQHFGDGTRLSIL.

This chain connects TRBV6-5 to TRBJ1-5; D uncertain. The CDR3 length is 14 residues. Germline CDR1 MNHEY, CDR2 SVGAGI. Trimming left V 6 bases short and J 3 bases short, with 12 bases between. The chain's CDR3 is CASSWGGYNQPQHF. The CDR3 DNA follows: TGTGCCAGCAGCTGGGGAGGATACAATCAGCCCCAGCATTTT.

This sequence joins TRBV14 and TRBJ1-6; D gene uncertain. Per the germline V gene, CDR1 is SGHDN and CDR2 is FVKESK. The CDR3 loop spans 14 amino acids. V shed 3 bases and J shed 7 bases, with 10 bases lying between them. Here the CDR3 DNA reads TGTGCCAGCAGCCATTTAGGTCTAAATTCACCCCTCCACTTT. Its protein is CASSHLGLNSPLHF.

In DNA, the CDR3 is TGCGCCAGCAGCGGGGCTAGCGCCGCGAACACCGGGGAGCTGTTTTTT. Translated: CASSGASAANTGELFF. V gene TRBV5-1 combines with J gene TRBJ2-2, with D perhaps TRBD2 (6 bases). Germline V gives CDR1 SGHRS, CDR2 YFSETQ. The CDR3 spans 16 residues. V lost 4 bases and J lost 0, with 13 bases in between.

The CDR3 DNA follows: TGTGCCAGCAGGAGGACTGCAGACTCTGGAAACACCATATATTTT. This gives the protein CASRRTADSGNTIYF. The V gene is TRBV6-4, the J gene TRBJ1-3; D gene ambiguous. In germline, CDR1 is MRHNA, CDR2 SNTAGT. The CDR3 length is 15 residues. V was trimmed by 6 bases and J by 0 bases, leaving 12 bases between them.

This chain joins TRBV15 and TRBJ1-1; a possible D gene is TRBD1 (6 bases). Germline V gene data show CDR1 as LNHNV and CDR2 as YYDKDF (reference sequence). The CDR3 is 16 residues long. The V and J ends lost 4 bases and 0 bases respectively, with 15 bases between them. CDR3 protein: CATSKDSRIMNTEAFF. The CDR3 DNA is TGTGCCACCAGCAAGGACAGCCGGATAATGAACACTGAAGCTTTCTTT.

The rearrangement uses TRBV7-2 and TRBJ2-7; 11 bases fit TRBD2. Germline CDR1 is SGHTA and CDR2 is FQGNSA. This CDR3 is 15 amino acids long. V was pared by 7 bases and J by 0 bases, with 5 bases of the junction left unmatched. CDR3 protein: CASTRLAGSSYEQYF. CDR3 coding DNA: TGTGCCAGCACCCGACTAGCGGGGAGCTCCTACGAGCAGTACTTC.

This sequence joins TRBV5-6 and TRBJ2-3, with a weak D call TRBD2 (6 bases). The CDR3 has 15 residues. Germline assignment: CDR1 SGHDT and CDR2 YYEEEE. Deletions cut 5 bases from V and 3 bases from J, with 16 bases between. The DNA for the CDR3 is TGTGCCAGCAGGCCCGTTTTGCGGGGAACAGATACGCAGTATTTT. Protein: CASRPVLRGTDTQYF.

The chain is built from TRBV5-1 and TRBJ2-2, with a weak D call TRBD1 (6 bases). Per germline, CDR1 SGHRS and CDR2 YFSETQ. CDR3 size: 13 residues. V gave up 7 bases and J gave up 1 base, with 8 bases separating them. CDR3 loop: CASSGQNTGELFF. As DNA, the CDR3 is TGCGCCAGCTCGGGACAGAACACCGGGGAGCTGTTTTTT.

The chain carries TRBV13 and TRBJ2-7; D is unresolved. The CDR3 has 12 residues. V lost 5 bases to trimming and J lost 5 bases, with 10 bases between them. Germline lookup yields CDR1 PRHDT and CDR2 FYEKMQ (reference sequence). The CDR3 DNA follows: TGTGCCAGCAGCCCCCTTCGGGACGAGCAGTACTTC. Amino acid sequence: CASSPLRDEQYF.

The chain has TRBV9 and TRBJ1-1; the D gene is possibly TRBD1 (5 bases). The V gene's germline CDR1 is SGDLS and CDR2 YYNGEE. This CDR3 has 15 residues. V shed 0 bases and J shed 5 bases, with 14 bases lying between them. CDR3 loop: CASSVVPGPGTEAFF. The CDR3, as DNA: TGTGCCAGCAGCGTAGTCCCGGGGCCTGGGACTGAAGCTTTCTTT. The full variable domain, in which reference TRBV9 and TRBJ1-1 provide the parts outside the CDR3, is DSGVTQTPKHLITATGQRVTLRCSPRSGDLSVYWYQQSLDQGLQFLIQYYNGEERAKGNILERFSAQQFPDLHSELNLSSLELGDSALYFCASSVVPGPGTEAFFGQGTRLTVV.

The DNA for the CDR3 is TGTGCCAGTCGGTCGGGGGGCTTTGGCTACACCTTC. As protein: CASRSGGFGYTF. The chain couples TRBV6-5 to TRBJ1-2; tentatively, D is TRBD1 (6 bases). Trimming shortened V by 9 bases and J by 7 bases, and 15 bases separated the two germline ends. Germline V gene data show CDR1 as MNHEY and CDR2 as SVGAGI. CDR3 length equals 12 residues.

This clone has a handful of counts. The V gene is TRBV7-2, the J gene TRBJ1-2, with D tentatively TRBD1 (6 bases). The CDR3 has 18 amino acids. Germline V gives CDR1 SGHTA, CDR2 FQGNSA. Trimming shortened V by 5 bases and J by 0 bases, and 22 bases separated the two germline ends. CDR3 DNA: TGTGCCAGCAGCCGGACAGCCATCACGCCCGATACTAACTATGGCTACACCTTC. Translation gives CASSRTAITPDTNYGYTF.

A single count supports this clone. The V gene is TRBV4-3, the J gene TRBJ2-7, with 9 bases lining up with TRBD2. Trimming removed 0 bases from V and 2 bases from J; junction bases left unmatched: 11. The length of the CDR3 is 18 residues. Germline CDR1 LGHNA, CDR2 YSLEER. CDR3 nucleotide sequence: TGCGCCAGCAGCCAAGATAGGGGCGGACTAGCGCACGCCTACGAGCAGTACTTC. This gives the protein CASSQDRGGLAHAYEQYF.

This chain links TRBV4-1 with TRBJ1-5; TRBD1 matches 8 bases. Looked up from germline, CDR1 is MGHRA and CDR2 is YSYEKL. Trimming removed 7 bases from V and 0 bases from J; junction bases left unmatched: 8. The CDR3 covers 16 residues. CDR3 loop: CASKGQETDSNQPQHF. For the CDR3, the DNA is TGCGCCAGCAAGGGACAGGAAACGGATAGCAATCAGCCCCAGCATTTT.

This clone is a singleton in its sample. Here the CDR3 DNA reads TGTGCCAGCAGCACCCGACTAGCGGGACCCCAAGAGACCCAGTACTTC. Protein product: CASSTRLAGPQETQYF. V and J are TRBV7-9 and TRBJ2-5; 11 nucleotides line up with TRBD2. Germline-derived CDR1 and CDR2 are SEHNR and FQNEAQ (reference sequence). This CDR3 is built from 16 residues. The junction had 6 bases not matched to a gene; V was cut back by 5 bases and J by 1 base.

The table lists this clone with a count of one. CDR3 amino acids: CASSLGMGNGYTF. The CDR3 nucleotides are TGTGCCAGCAGCTTGGGTATGGGGAATGGCTACACCTTC. V is TRBV7-9 and J is TRBJ1-2; unclear D gene. The CDR3 loop spans 13 amino acids. Germline V gene lookup returns CDR1 SEHNR and CDR2 FQNEAQ (reference sequence). V lost 3 bases to trimming and J lost 6 bases, with 11 bases between them.

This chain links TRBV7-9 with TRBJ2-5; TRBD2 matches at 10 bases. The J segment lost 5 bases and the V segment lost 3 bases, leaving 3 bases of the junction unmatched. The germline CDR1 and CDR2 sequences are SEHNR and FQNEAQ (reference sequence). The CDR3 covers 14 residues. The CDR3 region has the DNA TGTGCCAGCAGCTTGGGACTAGCGAGGGAGACCCAGTACTTC. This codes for CASSLGLARETQYF.

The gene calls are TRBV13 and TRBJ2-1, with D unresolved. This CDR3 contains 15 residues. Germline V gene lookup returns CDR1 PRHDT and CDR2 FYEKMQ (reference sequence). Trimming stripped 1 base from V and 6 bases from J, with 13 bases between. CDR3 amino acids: CASSLDSEVGNEQFF. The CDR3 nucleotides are TGTGCCAGCAGCTTAGATTCTGAGGTTGGCAATGAGCAGTTCTTC.

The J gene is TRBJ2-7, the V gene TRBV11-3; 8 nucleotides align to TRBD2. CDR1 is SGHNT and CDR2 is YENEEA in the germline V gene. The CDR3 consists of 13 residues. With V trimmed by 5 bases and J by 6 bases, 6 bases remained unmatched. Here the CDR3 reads CASSVLGGGEQYF. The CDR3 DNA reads TGTGCCAGCAGCGTTCTCGGGGGGGGCGAGCAGTACTTC.

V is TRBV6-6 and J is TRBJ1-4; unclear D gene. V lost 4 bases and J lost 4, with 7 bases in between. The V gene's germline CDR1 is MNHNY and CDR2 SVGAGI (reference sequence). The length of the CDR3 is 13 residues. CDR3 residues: CASSSANNEKLFF. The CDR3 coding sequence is TGTGCCAGCAGTTCGGCAAATAATGAAAAACTGTTTTTT.

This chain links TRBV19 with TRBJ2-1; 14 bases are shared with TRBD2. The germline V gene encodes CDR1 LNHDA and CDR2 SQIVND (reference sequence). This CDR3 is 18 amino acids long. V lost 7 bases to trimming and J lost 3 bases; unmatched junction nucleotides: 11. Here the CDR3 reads CASTSGLAGGSVYNEQFF. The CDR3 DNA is TGTGCCAGTACCTCCGGACTAGCGGGGGGTTCCGTCTACAATGAGCAGTTCTTC. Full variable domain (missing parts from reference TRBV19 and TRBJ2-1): DGGITQSPKYLFRKEGQNVTLSCEQNLNHDAMYWYRQDPGQGLRLIYYSQIVNDFQKGDIAEGYSVSREKKESFPLTVTSAQKNPTAFYLCASTSGLAGGSVYNEQFFGPGTRLTVL.

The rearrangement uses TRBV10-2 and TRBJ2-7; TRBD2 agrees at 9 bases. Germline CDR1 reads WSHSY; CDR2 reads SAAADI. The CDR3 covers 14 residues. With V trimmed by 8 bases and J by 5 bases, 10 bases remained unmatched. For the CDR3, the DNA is TGCGCCAGCGTCCGGGAGCTAGCGGGGAACGAGCAGTACTTC. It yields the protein CASVRELAGNEQYF.

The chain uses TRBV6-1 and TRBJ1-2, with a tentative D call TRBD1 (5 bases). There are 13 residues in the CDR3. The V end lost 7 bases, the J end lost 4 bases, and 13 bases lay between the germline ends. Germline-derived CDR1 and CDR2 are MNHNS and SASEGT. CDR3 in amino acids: CASIDGGPYGYTF. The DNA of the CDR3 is TGTGCCAGCATTGACGGGGGACCCTATGGCTACACCTTC.

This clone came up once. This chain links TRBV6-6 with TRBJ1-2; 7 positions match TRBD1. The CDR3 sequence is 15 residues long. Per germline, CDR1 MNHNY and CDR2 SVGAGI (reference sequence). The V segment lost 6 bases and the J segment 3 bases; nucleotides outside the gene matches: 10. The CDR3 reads CASSPFAGGYYGYTF. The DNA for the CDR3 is TGTGCCAGCAGCCCCTTTGCAGGGGGGTACTATGGCTACACCTTC.

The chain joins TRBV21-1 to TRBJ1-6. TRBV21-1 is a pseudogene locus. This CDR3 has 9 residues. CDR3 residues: CARYSPLHF. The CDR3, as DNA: TGTGCCAGGTATTCACCCCTCCACTTT.

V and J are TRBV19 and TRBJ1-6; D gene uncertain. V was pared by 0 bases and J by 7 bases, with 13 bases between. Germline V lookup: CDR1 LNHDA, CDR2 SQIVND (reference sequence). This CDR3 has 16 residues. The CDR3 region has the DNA TGTGCCAGTAGTATAGACCACCCGTCTAGGAATTCACCCCTCCACTTT. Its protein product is CASSIDHPSRNSPLHF.

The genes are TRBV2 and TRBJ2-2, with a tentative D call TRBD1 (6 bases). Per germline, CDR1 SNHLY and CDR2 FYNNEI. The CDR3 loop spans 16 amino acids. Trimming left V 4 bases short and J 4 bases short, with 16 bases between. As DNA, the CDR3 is TGTGCCAGCAGTGCCCAAGGGGGACCCGGCACCGGGGAGCTGTTTTTT. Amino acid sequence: CASSAQGGPGTGELFF.